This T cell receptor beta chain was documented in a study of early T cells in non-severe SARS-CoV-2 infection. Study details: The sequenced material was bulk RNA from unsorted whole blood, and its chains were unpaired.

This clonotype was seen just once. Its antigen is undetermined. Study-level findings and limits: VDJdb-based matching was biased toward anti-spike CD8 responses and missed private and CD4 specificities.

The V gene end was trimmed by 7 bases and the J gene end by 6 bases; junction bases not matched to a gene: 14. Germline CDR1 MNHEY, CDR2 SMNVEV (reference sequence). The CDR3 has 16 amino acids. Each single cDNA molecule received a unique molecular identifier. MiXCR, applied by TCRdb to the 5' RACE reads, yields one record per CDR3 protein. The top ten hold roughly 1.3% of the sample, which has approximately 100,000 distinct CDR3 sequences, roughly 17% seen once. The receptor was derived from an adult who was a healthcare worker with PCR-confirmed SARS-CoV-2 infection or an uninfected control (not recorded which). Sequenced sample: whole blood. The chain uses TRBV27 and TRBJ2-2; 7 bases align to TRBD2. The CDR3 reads CASTTRWGGGPGELFF. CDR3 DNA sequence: TGTGCCAGCACCACCCGTTGGGGGGGAGGACCCGGGGAGCTGTTTTTT.